The present TCR beta chain was sequenced within a study of cytomegalovirus exposure and HLA in healthy donors. The primer mix had 60 Vbeta and 13 Jbeta primers. Some clones are missing from TCRdb's copy, which holds only in-frame ones; the method was immunoSEQ multiplex PCR. Of about 130,000 clones listed, roughly 76% are singletons. Of note for this clone: Its antigen is not identified.

The study, taken as a whole, reports: Diagnosis of cytomegalovirus status made by the classifier reportedly showed high specificity and sensitivity. The sole available immune exposure information was CMV serostatus. Under in vitro conditions, a few CMV-associated chains were confirmed as specific for CMV antigens.

This TCR came from a woman in her forties or fifties in good health and CMV-seronegative. Sequencing input: PBMCs.

This chain's CDR3 is CASHRTVLANYGYTF. The CDR3 DNA reads TGTGCCAGCCACAGGACAGTTTTAGCTAACTATGGCTACACCTTC. J is TRBJ1-2 and V is TRBV2; perhaps TRBD1 as D (6 bases). The CDR3 extends over 15 amino acids. Trimming removed 8 bases from V and 0 bases from J, with 16 bases in between. Germline-derived CDR1 and CDR2 are SNHLY and FYNNEI.